The clone carrying this T cell receptor (beta chain) was observed a few times. Its antigen is currently unknown. TCRdb reprocessed the RT-PCR reads via MiXCR and lists one record per CDR3 protein. Of 650,000 to 800,000 distinct CDR3 sequences listed, approximately 13% are singletons. The data originate from a study of response to subunit inactivated influenza vaccine. General observations from the study: A suggestion made by the authors is that each seasonal influenza vaccination recruits few new T cells.

Germline lookup yields CDR1 SGHRS and CDR2 YFSETQ. This CDR3 spans 17 amino acids. Trimming left V 4 bases short and J 3 bases short, with 19 bases between. V usage is TRBV5-1 and J usage is TRBJ2-2; D is unresolved. The clonotype comes from a man aged 50-59 years who received an inactivated influenza vaccine. The specimen comprised PBMCs from blood, sampled 14 to 15 days before vaccination. The CDR3 here is CASSGEVPGSDTGELFF. In DNA form, the CDR3 reads TGCGCCAGCAGCGGTGAGGTACCGGGTTCGGACACCGGGGAGCTGTTTTTT.